This TCR beta chain originates from a study of blood T cell repertoires in COVID-19. V dropped 2 bases and J dropped 5; count of bases not matched to a gene: 8. This CDR3 has 16 amino acids. Germline assignment: CDR1 MNHEY and CDR2 SVGEGT. Using immunoSEQ multiplex PCR, the repertoire was profiled, and TCRdb retains in-frame clones only, with some absent. The data contain about 110,000 clones, over 75% of them singletons. This clonotype was obtained from a woman in her 70s with acute or convalescent COVID-19. V usage is TRBV6-2 or TRBV6-3 and J usage is TRBJ2-5, with 10 nucleotides matching TRBD2. Sequencing was performed on peripheral blood. The CDR3 DNA reads as TGTGCCAGCAGTTACAAGAGCGGGGGGGCCCGGGAGACCCAGTACTTC. It encodes CASSYKSGGARETQYF.